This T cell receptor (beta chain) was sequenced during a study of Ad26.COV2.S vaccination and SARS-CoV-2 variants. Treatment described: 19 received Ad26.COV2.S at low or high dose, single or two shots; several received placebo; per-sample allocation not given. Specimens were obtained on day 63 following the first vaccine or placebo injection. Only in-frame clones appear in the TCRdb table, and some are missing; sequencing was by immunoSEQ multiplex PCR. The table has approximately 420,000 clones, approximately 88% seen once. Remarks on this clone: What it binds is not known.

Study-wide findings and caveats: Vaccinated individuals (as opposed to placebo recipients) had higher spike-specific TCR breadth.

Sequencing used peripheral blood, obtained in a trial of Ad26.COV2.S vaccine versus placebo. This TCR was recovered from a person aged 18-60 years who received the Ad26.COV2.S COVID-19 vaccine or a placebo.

This chain's CDR3 is CASSYDWGLDEQYF. The CDR3 DNA sequence: TGTGCCAGCAGTTACGACTGGGGTTTGGACGAGCAGTACTTC. V and J are TRBV6-2 or TRBV6-3 and TRBJ2-7, with D unclear. Germline loops: CDR1 MNHEY, CDR2 SVGEGT. Trimming cost V 2 bases and J 5 bases, with 13 bases left between them. The CDR3 extends over 14 amino acids.